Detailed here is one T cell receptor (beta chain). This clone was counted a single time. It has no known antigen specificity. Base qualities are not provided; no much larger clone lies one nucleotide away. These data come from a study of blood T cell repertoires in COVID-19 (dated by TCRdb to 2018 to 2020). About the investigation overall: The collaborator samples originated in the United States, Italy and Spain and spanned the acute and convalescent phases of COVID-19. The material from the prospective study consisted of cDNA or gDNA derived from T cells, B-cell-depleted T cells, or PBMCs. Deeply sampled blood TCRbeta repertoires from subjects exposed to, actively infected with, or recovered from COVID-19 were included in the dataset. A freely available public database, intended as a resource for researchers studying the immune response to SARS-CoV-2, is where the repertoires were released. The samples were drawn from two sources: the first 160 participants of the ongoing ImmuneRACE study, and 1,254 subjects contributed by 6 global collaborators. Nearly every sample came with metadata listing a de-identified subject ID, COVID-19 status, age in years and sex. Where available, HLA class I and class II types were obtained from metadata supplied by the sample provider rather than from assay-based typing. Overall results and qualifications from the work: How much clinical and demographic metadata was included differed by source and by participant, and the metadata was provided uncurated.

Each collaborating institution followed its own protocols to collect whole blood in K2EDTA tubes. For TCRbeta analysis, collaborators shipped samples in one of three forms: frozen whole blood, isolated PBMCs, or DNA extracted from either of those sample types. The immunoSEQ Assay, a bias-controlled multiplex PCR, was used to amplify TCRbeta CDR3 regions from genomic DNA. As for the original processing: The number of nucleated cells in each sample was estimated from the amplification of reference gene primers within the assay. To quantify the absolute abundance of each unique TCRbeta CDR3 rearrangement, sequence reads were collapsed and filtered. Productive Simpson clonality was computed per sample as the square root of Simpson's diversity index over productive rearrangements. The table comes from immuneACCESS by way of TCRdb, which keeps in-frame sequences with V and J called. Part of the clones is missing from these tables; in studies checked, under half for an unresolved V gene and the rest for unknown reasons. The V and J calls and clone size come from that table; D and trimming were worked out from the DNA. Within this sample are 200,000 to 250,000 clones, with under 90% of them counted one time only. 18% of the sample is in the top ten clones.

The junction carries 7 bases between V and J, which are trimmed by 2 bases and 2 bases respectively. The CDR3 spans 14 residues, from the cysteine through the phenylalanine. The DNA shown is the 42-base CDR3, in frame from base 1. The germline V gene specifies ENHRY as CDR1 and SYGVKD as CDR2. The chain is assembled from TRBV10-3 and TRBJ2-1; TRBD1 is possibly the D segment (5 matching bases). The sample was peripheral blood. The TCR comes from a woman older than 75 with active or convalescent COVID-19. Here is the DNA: TGTGCCATCAGTGAGACAGGCGCCTACAATGAGCAGTTCTTC. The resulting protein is CAISETGAYNEQFF.